These T cell receptor beta chains were read from a single sample in a study of human T cells and chemical hapten exposure. TCRdb reanalysed the RACE reads using MiXCR and keeps one entry per CDR3 protein. The sample consists of approximately 350,000 distinct CDR3 sequences, around 6% of them appearing once. Specimen: whole blood, collected in connection with sensitization to the hapten diphenylcyclopropenone (DPC). These receptors all come from a woman between 18 and 29 years old with alopecia areata. Some clones in this sample may be carry-over from other donors' samples. Both conserved end residues are part of each CDR3. A D gene is named only where the DNA matches it firmly. Clone size is shown for a subset of rows, as once, few, many or a class of expanded clone.

D	V	size	J	CDR3	DNA
TRBD1	TRBV12-5	.	TRBJ1-5	CASGPPGTGEQPQHF	TGTGCTAGTGGCCCGCCCGGGACAGGCGAACAGCCCCAGCATTTT
.	TRBV9	.	TRBJ2-3	CASSEQRVGSTDTQYF	TGTGCCAGCAGCGAGCAGAGGGTCGGAAGCACAGATACGCAGTATTTT
.	TRBV5-1	many	TRBJ1-1	CASRGDPNTEAFF	TGCGCCAGCAGGGGGGACCCGAACACTGAAGCTTTCTTT
TRBD1	TRBV4-2	many	TRBJ1-4	CASSQTGTGGEKLFF	TGTGCCAGCAGCCAAACCGGGACAGGGGGTGAAAAACTGTTTTTT
.	TRBV6-2/TRBV6-3	many	TRBJ1-6	CASSSPSGADSPLHF	TGTGCCAGCAGTTCCCCCAGTGGGGCGGATTCACCCCTCCACTTT
TRBD2	TRBV2	.	TRBJ2-1	CASMQGGLAGGPWSYNEQFF	TGTGCCAGCATGCAGGGCGGACTAGCGGGGGGGCCATGGTCCTACAATGAGCAGTTCTTC
.	TRBV27	few	TRBJ2-7	CASSSLTGRITPDEQYF	TGTGCCAGCAGTTCCCTGACAGGCCGCATCACCCCGGACGAGCAGTACTTC
.	TRBV6-5	many	TRBJ2-7	CASSRDSGPYEQYF	TGTGCCAGCAGCCGTGATTCTGGCCCTTACGAGCAGTACTTC
TRBD1	TRBV27	many	TRBJ2-1	CASSHGQGNEQFF	TGTGCCAGCAGTCACGGACAGGGGAATGAGCAGTTCTTC
.	TRBV6-6	.	TRBJ1-4	CASSYSKDTYEKLFF	TGTGCCAGCAGTTACTCGAAGGACACATATGAAAAACTGTTTTTT
.	TRBV10-3	few	TRBJ2-2	CAISGLGEHNTGELFF	TGTGCCATCAGTGGCCTGGGAGAACACAACACCGGGGAGCTGTTTTTT
.	TRBV12-3/TRBV12-4	.	TRBJ1-6	CASRPGTTNSPLHF	TGTGCCAGCAGACCGGGGACAACAAATTCACCCCTCCACTTT
.	TRBV4-2	.	TRBJ2-7	CASSQDAHVRVGYEQYF	TGTGCCAGCAGCCAAGATGCCCACGTCAGGGTAGGTTACGAGCAGTACTTC
.	TRBV2	many	TRBJ1-1	CASTLNENTEAFF	TGTGCCAGCACCCTCAATGAGAACACTGAAGCTTTCTTT
.	TRBV27	many	TRBJ1-1	CASSLIRGLNTEAFF	TGTGCCAGCAGTCTCATTAGGGGACTCAACACTGAAGCTTTCTTT
TRBD1	TRBV5-1	.	TRBJ2-1	CASSTGTGWNEQFF	TGCGCCAGCAGCACCGGGACAGGGTGGAATGAGCAGTTCTTC
TRBD1	TRBV19	.	TRBJ2-7	CASSIVAGTGGTEQYF	TGTGCCAGTAGTATAGTGGCTGGGACAGGAGGTACCGAGCAGTACTTC
.	TRBV4-3	few	TRBJ2-2	CASSQRTTLETGELFF	TGCGCCAGCAGCCAGAGGACAACTCTGGAGACCGGGGAGCTGTTTTTT
.	TRBV7-9	.	TRBJ1-2	CASRPGISLGGYTF	TGTGCCAGCAGGCCAGGGATTAGCTTGGGAGGCTACACCTTC
.	TRBV2	.	TRBJ1-5	CASSEIWPQPQHF	TGTGCCAGCAGTGAAATTTGGCCTCAGCCCCAGCATTTT
.	TRBV6-6	many	TRBJ2-4	CASRNSRSAAKNIQYF	TGTGCCAGCAGAAACAGCCGATCGGCAGCCAAAAACATTCAGTACTTC
.	TRBV18	few	TRBJ1-3	CASSPPGQSGNTIYF	TGTGCCAGCTCACCGCCCGGACAGAGTGGAAACACCATATATTTT
.	TRBV27	.	TRBJ2-5	CASSSTRGQETQYF	TGTGCCAGCAGTTCGACTAGGGGCCAAGAGACCCAGTACTTC
TRBD2	TRBV5-1	many	TRBJ2-7	CASSLGTSGESENF	TGCGCCAGCAGCTTGGGCACTAGCGGGGAAAGTGAGAACTTC
.	TRBV5-1	many	TRBJ2-7	CASSGSGREQYF	TGCGCCAGCAGCGGATCTGGTCGGGAGCAGTACTTC
TRBD2	TRBV7-9	.	TRBJ2-7	CASSPRLAANYEQYF	TGTGCCAGCAGCCCAAGACTAGCGGCGAACTACGAGCAGTACTTC
TRBD1	TRBV6-2/TRBV6-3	many	TRBJ1-2	CASTITTGGNGYTF	TGTGCCAGCACCATAACAACAGGGGGCAATGGCTACACCTTC
.	TRBV20-1	many	TRBJ1-1	CSARVRGAYTEAFF	TGCAGTGCTAGAGTTCGAGGGGCGTACACTGAAGCTTTCTTT
TRBD2	TRBV20-1	many	TRBJ2-5	CSARGLAGGVETQYF	TGCAGTGCCAGGGGACTAGCGGGCGGAGTTGAGACCCAGTACTTC
.	TRBV7-9	many	TRBJ2-1	CASSFDGAYNEQFF	TGTGCCAGCAGCTTCGACGGGGCCTACAATGAGCAGTTCTTC
TRBD2	TRBV18	few	TRBJ2-7	CASSEAGLETHEQYF	TGTGCCAGCTCAGAAGCGGGACTAGAGACCCACGAGCAGTACTTC
TRBD2	TRBV28	.	TRBJ2-4	CASSQKGSGRGKNIQYF	TGTGCCAGCAGTCAAAAAGGGAGCGGGAGGGGTAAAAACATTCAGTACTTC
.	TRBV4-1	few	TRBJ1-4	CASSHTNLTLYTGTWREKLFF	TGCGCCAGCAGCCATACAAACCTTACCCTTTACACCGGGACATGGAGGGAAAAACTGTTTTTT
.	TRBV11-2	.	TRBJ2-3	CASSLDVPDTQYF	TGTGCCAGCAGCTTAGACGTCCCCGATACGCAGTATTTT